The source of this TCR beta chain is a study of shared clonotypes between healthy human individuals. Using immunoSEQ multiplex PCR, the repertoire was profiled, and TCRdb retains in-frame clones only, with some absent. This sample has 450,000 to 650,000 clones, with roughly 79% found just once. The CDR3 runs 14 residues. Unmatched junction bases numbered 7, after V lost 4 bases and J lost 6 bases. Germline CDR1 and CDR2: SNHLY and FYNNEI. The sample consisted of PBMCs. The sequence derives from a middle-aged woman in good health. Some clones in this sample may be carry-over from other donors' samples. V is TRBV2 and J is TRBJ2-7, with TRBD1 identical over 9 bases. The chain's CDR3 is CASSGLQGALEQYF. Written as DNA, the CDR3 is TGTGCCAGCAGTGGTTTACAGGGGGCCCTCGAGCAGTACTTC.